This T cell receptor (beta chain) was sequenced during a study of blood T cell repertoires in COVID-19. Study at large: Researchers got acute and convalescent COVID-19 samples from the United States, Italy and Spain. PBMCs, B-cell-depleted T cells, or T cells were the source of the cDNA or gDNA that made up the material.

Only one count was recorded for this clone. The CDR3 has 14 residues. The junction had 2 bases not matched to a gene; V was cut back by 4 bases and J by 2 bases. The germline gives CDR1 SGHAT, CDR2 FQNNGV. Original analysis: How many nucleated cells were present was estimated from reference gene primer amplification. Generated by immunoSEQ multiplex PCR, the TCRdb table keeps only in-frame clones and is missing some. Clone size and V and J calls were adopted from that table, with D and trimming inferred from the DNA. The sample contains 170,000 or so clones, approximately 90% of which appear only once.

This sequence originates from a man between 18 and 29 years old who had recovered from COVID-19. This rearrangement joins TRBV11-2 to TRBJ1-3, with 7 bases identical to TRBD1. Sequencing input: peripheral blood. The chain's CDR3 is CASSSGQAGNTIYF. The CDR3 region has the DNA TGTGCCAGCAGCTCTGGACAGGCTGGAAACACCATATATTTT.